This TCR beta chain was captured in a study of blood T cell repertoires in COVID-19. Looking at the study overall: The cDNA or gDNA used as material had been derived from T cells, B-cell-depleted T cells, or PBMCs.

The assay was immunoSEQ multiplex PCR, and TCRdb's table has in-frame clones only and misses some. Altogether roughly 180,000 clones are present, around 80% being singletons, with the ten largest covering 13% to 15%. V lost 3 bases to trimming and J lost 6 bases, with 11 bases between them. Germline lookup yields CDR1 SGHDT and CDR2 YYEEEE. The CDR3 covers 13 residues. Clinical histories supplied by participants themselves formed the basis of cohort assignment. The rearrangement uses TRBV5-6 and TRBJ2-3; D unresolved. This clonotype originated in a man in his 60s who had been exposed to COVID-19. Sequencing used PBMCs or T cells enriched from blood (not recorded which). The CDR3 coding sequence is TGTGCCAGCAGCTCCCGCGGATCGGATACGCAGTATTTT. Its protein product is CASSSRGSDTQYF.